This T cell receptor beta chain was sequenced during a study of blood T cell repertoires in COVID-19. Across the whole study: Whether acute or convalescent, the COVID-19 samples came from the United States, Italy and Spain.

Assay: immunoSEQ multiplex PCR; the TCRdb copy retains only in-frame clones and omits some. This sample has more than 200,000 clones, with roughly 86% found just once. The origin of this receptor is a woman aged 50 to 65 who had recovered from COVID-19. The sample was PBMCs or T cells enriched from blood (not recorded which).

CDR3 amino acids: CASSVDVSGRTGELFF. In nucleotides, the CDR3 is TGTGCCAGCAGCGTAGACGTTAGCGGGAGAACCGGGGAGCTGTTTTTT. The chain recombines TRBV9 with TRBJ2-2; 9 bases match TRBD2. CDR3 length: 16 residues. V was clipped by 0 bases and J by 5 bases; unmatched bases: 5. Per germline, CDR1 SGDLS and CDR2 YYNGEE.